The next 5 T cell receptor beta chains were all read from a single sample in a study of beta chain features in type 1 diabetes. Isolated RNA was reverse transcribed in full, so expressed TCRB transcripts were sequenced. Sequencing used immunoSEQ multiplex PCR; TCRdb keeps in-frame clones, though not all of them. The sample holds about 360,000 clones, approximately 12% seen once. Material: naive CD4+ T cells from blood. The receptors originated from a young man in good health.

V usage is TRBV11-2 and J usage is TRBJ2-1, with D hard to call. The germline CDR1 and CDR2 sequences are SGHAT and FQNNGV. V was cut by 1 base and J by 8 bases, with 6 bases left in between. The CDR3 covers 12 residues. The CDR3 here is CASSLVSYEQFF. The CDR3 nucleotides read TGTGCCAGCAGCTTAGTGAGCTATGAGCAGTTCTTC.

Here the CDR3 DNA reads TGCGCCAGCAGCCAAGATTGGGGGCGAGCGAACACCGGGGAGCTGTTTTTT. It is translated as CASSQDWGRANTGELFF. The chain uses TRBV4-3 and TRBJ2-2; possibly TRBD1 for D (6 bases). The CDR3 loop spans 17 amino acids. In germline, CDR1 is LGHNA, CDR2 YSLEER. With 0 bases removed from V and 0 bases from J, the gap between germline ends came to 11 bases.

This clone has just a few counts. The chain recombines TRBV30 with TRBJ2-7, with 7 bases matching TRBD2. The CDR3 covers 14 residues. Germline V gene lookup returns CDR1 GTSNPN and CDR2 SVGIG (reference sequence). V was clipped by 0 bases and J by 2 bases; unmatched bases: 4. The CDR3 DNA sequence: TGTGCCTGGAGTGTAACTAGCGCTACCTACGAGCAGTACTTC. Translating gives CAWSVTSATYEQYF.

The table lists this clone with a few counts. The chain links TRBV4-2 to TRBJ2-5; possible D gene TRBD2, 5 bases. The DNA end is more similar to TRBJ2-7, so the J call may be wrong. Germline V gives CDR1 LGHNA, CDR2 YNFKEQ. The CDR3 is 13 amino acids. CDR3 bases: TGTGCCAGCAGCCAAGAGCGGGCCTACGAGCAGTACTTC. This encodes CASSQERAYEQYF.

The rearrangement links TRBV28 to TRBJ1-5; weak D call: TRBD1 (6 bases). Germline CDR1 reads MDHEN; CDR2 reads SYDVKM. V gave up 2 bases and J gave up 7 bases, with 12 bases separating them. This CDR3 comprises 14 residues. Here the CDR3 DNA reads TGTGCCAGCAGTTTAATCAGGGGAGTGCAGCCCCAGCATTTT. This codes for CASSLIRGVQPQHF.